Listed below are T cell receptor beta chains from one sample, sequenced in a study of cytomegalovirus exposure and HLA in healthy donors. Clones were read by immunoSEQ multiplex PCR, and TCRdb kept only the in-frame ones, dropping some. In the table there are 95,000 to 120,000 clones, roughly 70% of which are singletons. Sequencing was carried out using PBMCs. The receptors were gathered from a man aged 18 to 29 in good health and CMV-seropositive. Both conserved end residues are part of each CDR3. The D gene is left open where the match is weak. Not every row has a clone size; where given, it reads once, few, many or a size class.

CDR3: CASSPTTQGAFVKSLALHF
DNA: TGTGCCAGCTCTCCTACTACCCAGGGGGCTTTCGTAAAATCTCTGGCCCTCCACTTT
size: -
V: TRBV18
J: TRBJ1-6
D: TRBD1

CDR3: CASTNRVGTEAFF
DNA: TGTGCCAGCACCAACAGGGTCGGCACTGAAGCTTTCTTT
size: -
V: TRBV6-5
J: TRBJ1-1
D: -

CDR3: CAISAGLSSYEQYF
DNA: TGTGCCATCAGCGCGGGACTTAGCTCCTACGAGCAGTACTTC
size: -
V: TRBV10-3
J: TRBJ2-7
D: -

CDR3: CASSVVTSGEETQYF
DNA: TGCGCCAGCAGCGTCGTCACTAGCGGAGAAGAGACCCAGTACTTC
size: -
V: TRBV5-1
J: TRBJ2-5
D: TRBD2

CDR3: CSGTGLRETQYF
DNA: TGCAGCGGGACAGGGTTGAGGGAGACCCAGTACTTC
size: -
V: TRBV29-1
J: TRBJ2-5
D: TRBD1

CDR3: CASSETAPGETQYF
DNA: TGCGCCAGCAGTGAGACAGCCCCTGGGGAGACCCAGTACTTC
size: -
V: TRBV10-2
J: TRBJ2-5
D: -

CDR3: CASRPPGTDTQYF
DNA: TGTGCCAGCAGGCCCCCCGGGACAGATACGCAGTATTTT
size: -
V: TRBV6-5
J: TRBJ2-3
D: -

CDR3: CASSDSPPYSNQPQHF
DNA: TGTGCCAGCAGTGACAGTCCCCCTTATAGCAATCAGCCCCAGCATTTT
size: -
V: TRBV6-1
J: TRBJ1-5
D: -

CDR3: CASSPSGSTNTGELFF
DNA: TGTGCCAGCTCACCATCAGGGTCAACGAACACCGGGGAGCTGTTTTTT
size: -
V: TRBV18
J: TRBJ2-2
D: -

CDR3: CASSYKTGDPNTEAFF
DNA: TGTGCCAGCAGTTACAAGACAGGAGATCCTAACACTGAAGCTTTCTTT
size: -
V: TRBV6-6
J: TRBJ1-1
D: -

CDR3: CASRDIVSYEQYF
DNA: TGTGCCAGCCGGGACATCGTCTCCTACGAGCAGTACTTC
size: -
V: TRBV11-3
J: TRBJ2-7
D: -

CDR3: CASRSGLGGYTF
DNA: TGTGCCAGCAGGAGTGGGCTCGGAGGCTACACCTTC
size: -
V: TRBV28
J: TRBJ1-2
D: -

CDR3: CASSEVAGVTEAFF
DNA: TGTGCCAGCAGTGAAGTTGCAGGGGTCACTGAAGCTTTCTTT
size: -
V: TRBV6-1
J: TRBJ1-1
D: -

CDR3: CASSGTGGENQETQYF
DNA: TGTGCCAGCAGCGGGACAGGGGGCGAAAACCAAGAGACCCAGTACTTC
size: few
V: TRBV5-4
J: TRBJ2-5
D: TRBD1

CDR3: CASSSPGQSTDTQYF
DNA: TGTGCCAGCAGTTCACCGGGACAGTCCACAGATACGCAGTATTTT
size: -
V: TRBV6-1
J: TRBJ2-3
D: TRBD1

CDR3: CASSRPGQQVNEQFF
DNA: TGTGCCAGCAGTCGTCCGGGACAGCAGGTCAATGAGCAGTTCTTC
size: -
V: TRBV28
J: TRBJ2-1
D: TRBD1

CDR3: CASSQASSMNTEAFF
DNA: TGCGCCAGCAGCCAAGCTAGCAGCATGAACACTGAAGCTTTCTTT
size: once
V: TRBV4-1
J: TRBJ1-1
D: -

CDR3: CAVQGASLNSPLHF
DNA: TGTGCCGTACAGGGGGCTTCCTTGAATTCACCCCTCCACTTT
size: -
V: TRBV6-1
J: TRBJ1-6
D: TRBD1

CDR3: CSAGIQMRRFF
DNA: TGCAGTGCTGGTATCCAAATGAGAAGGTTTTTT
size: -
V: TRBV20-1
J: TRBJ1-4
D: -

CDR3: CASTSRARANTGELFF
DNA: TGTGCCAGCACCTCTCGAGCCAGGGCGAACACCGGGGAGCTGTTTTTT
size: -
V: TRBV13
J: TRBJ2-2
D: -

CDR3: CASSYLVTGFTEAFF
DNA: TGTGCCAGCAGCTACCTTGTAACAGGGTTTACTGAAGCTTTCTTT
size: -
V: TRBV6-6
J: TRBJ1-1
D: -

CDR3: CASSLQGARVNTEAFF
DNA: TGTGCCAGCAGCTTACAGGGGGCTCGGGTGAACACTGAAGCTTTCTTT
size: -
V: TRBV27
J: TRBJ1-1
D: TRBD1

CDR3: CASSRGETQYF
DNA: TGTGCCAGCAGCAGAGGGGAGACCCAGTACTTC
size: once
V: TRBV7-9
J: TRBJ2-5
D: -

CDR3: CAWSVQGISQPQHF
DNA: TGTGCCTGGAGTGTACAGGGTATCAGTCAGCCCCAGCATTTT
size: once
V: TRBV30
J: TRBJ1-5
D: -

CDR3: CSVRRNTGELFF
DNA: TGCAGCGTGCGAAGGAACACCGGGGAGCTGTTTTTT
size: -
V: TRBV29-1
J: TRBJ2-2
D: -

CDR3: CASSYFLGQYTDTQYF
DNA: TGTGCCAGCAGTTACTTCTTGGGACAGTACACAGATACGCAGTATTTT
size: -
V: TRBV6-6
J: TRBJ2-3
D: TRBD1

CDR3: CASSFRQGDNQPQHF
DNA: TGTGCCAGCAGTTTCCGGCAGGGTGACAATCAGCCCCAGCATTTT
size: few
V: TRBV28
J: TRBJ1-5
D: -

CDR3: CSVGRGNTEAFF
DNA: TGCAGCGTTGGGAGGGGGAACACTGAAGCTTTCTTT
size: -
V: TRBV29-1
J: TRBJ1-1
D: -

CDR3: CAASRGGGNTEAFF
DNA: TGTGCCGCCAGCCGAGGCGGGGGGAACACTGAAGCTTTCTTT
size: -
V: TRBV10-3
J: TRBJ1-1
D: -